This entry concerns a single TCR beta chain. What it binds is unknown. These data are taken from a study of identical twins. Notes on the study in general: A lower insertion count was a feature of abundant cord blood beta clonotypes, with no such feature in memory repertoires.

From the 5' RACE reads, TCRdb called clonotypes with MiXCR, one entry per CDR3 protein. The sample holds about 660,000 distinct CDR3 sequences; around 8.3% are singletons and the top ten take 0.98%. The J segment lost 5 bases and the V segment lost 5 bases, leaving 8 bases of the junction unmatched. CDR3 length: 14 amino acids. The same data also went into a second study, on yellow fever vaccine responses in identical twins.

Material for sequencing was PBMCs. The sequence was obtained from a young woman in good health. V gene TRBV12-3 or TRBV12-4 combines with J gene TRBJ2-5; 7 positions match TRBD1. The CDR3, as DNA: TGTGCCAGCAGTCCGACAGGGAAGGGGGAGACCCAGTACTTC. This translates into CASSPTGKGETQYF.